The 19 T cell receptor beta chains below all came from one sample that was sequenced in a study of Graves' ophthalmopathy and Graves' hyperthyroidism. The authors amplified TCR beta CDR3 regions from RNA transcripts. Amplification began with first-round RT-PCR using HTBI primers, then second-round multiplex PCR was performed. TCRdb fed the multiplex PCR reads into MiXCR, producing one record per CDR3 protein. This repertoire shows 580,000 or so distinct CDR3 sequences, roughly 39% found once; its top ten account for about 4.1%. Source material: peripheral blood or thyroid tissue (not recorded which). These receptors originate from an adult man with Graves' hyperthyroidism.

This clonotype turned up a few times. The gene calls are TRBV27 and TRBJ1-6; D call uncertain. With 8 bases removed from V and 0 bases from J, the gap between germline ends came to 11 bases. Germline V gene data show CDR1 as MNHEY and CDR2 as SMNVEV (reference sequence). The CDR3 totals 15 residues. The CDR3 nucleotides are TGTGCCAGCGCCCAGAGAAACTCCTATAATTCACCCCTCCACTTT. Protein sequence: CASAQRNSYNSPLHF.

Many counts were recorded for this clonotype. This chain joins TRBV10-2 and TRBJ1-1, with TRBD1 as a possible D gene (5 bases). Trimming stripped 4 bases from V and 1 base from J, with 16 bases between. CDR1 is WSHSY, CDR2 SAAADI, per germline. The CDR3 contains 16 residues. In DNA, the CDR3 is TGCGCCAGCAGTGTCAGACGGGGGGAGGAGAACACTGAAGCTTTCTTT. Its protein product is CASSVRRGEENTEAFF.

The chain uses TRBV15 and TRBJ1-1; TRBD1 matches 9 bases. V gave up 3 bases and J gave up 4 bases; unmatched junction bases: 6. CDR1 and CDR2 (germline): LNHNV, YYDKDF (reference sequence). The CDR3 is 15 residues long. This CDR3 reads CATSRGGQGSTEAFF. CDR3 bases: TGTGCCACCAGCAGGGGAGGACAGGGGAGCACTGAAGCTTTCTTT.

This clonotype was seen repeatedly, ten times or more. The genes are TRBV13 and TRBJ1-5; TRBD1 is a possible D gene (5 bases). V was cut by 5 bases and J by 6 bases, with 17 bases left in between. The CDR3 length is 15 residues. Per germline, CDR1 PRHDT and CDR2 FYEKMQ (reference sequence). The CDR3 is CASSLGAGSSQPQHF. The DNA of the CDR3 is TGTGCCAGCAGCCTCGGGGCAGGGTCCTCTCAGCCCCAGCATTTT. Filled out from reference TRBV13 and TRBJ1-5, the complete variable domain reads AAGVIQSPRHLIKEKRETATLKCYPIPRHDTVYWYQQGPGQDPQFLISFYEKMQSDKGSIPDRFSAQQFSDYHSELNMSSLELGDSALYFCASSLGAGSSQPQHFGDGTRLSIL.

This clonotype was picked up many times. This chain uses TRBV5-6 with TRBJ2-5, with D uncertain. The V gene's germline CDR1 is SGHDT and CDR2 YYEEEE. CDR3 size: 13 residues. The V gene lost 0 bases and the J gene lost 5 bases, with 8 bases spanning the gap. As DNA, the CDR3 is TGTGCCAGCAGCTTGGCGATCTGGGAGACCCAGTACTTC. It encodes CASSLAIWETQYF.

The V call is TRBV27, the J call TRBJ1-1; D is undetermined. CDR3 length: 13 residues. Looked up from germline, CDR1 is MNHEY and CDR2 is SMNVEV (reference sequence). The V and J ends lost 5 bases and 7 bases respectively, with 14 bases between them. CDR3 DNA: TGTGCCAGCAGTCTCGCAGGCTGGCGTGAAGCTTTCTTT. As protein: CASSLAGWREAFF.

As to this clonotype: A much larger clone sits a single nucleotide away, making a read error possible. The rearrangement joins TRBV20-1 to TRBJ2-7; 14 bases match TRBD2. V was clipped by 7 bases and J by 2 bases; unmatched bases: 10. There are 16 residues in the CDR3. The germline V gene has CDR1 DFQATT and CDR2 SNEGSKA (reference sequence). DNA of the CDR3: TGCAGTGTTACGGGGACTAGCGGGGGACTGCCCTACGAGCAGTACTTC. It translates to CSVTGTSGGLPYEQYF.

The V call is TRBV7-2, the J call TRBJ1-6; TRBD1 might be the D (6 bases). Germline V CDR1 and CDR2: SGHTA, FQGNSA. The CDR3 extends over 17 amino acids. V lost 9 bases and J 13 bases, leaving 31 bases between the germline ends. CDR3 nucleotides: TGTGCCAGTAGTATTGGTCCAGGGGCCGGGGGCAATCAGCCCCTCCACTTT. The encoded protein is CASSIGPGAGGNQPLHF.

CDR3 residues: CASSPGLVGGEQYF. The CDR3 DNA follows: TGTGCCAGCAGCCCCGGACTAGTGGGAGGCGAGCAGTACTTC. The chain couples TRBV12-3 or TRBV12-4 to TRBJ2-7, with 7 bases matching TRBD2. Unmatched junction bases numbered 11, after V lost 6 bases and J lost 6 bases. The CDR3 runs to 14 residues.

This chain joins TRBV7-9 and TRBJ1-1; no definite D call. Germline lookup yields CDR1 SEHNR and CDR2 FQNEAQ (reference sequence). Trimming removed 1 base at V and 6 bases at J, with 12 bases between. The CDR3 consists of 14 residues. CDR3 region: CASSLVGGFAEAFF. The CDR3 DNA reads TGTGCCAGCAGCTTAGTGGGAGGTTTCGCTGAAGCTTTCTTT.

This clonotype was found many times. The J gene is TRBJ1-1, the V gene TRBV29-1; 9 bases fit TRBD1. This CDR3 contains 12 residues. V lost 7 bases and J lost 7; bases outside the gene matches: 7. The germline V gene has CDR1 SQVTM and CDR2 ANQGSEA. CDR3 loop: CSDGQGSSEAFF. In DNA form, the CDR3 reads TGCAGCGACGGACAGGGGTCGAGTGAAGCTTTCTTT.

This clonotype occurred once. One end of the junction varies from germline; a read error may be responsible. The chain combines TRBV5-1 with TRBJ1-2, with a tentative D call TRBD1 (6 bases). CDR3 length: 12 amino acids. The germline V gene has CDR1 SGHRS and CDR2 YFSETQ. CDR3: CASTLGAWGYTF. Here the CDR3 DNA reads TGTGCCAGCACCTTGGGGGCCTGGGGCTACACCTTC.

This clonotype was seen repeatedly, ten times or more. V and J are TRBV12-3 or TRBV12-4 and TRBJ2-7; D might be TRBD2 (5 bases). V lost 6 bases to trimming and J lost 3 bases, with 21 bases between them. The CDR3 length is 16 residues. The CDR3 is CASSHLGGGVVYEQYF. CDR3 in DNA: TGTGCCAGCAGCCACCTTGGAGGTGGGGTAGTCTACGAGCAGTACTTC.

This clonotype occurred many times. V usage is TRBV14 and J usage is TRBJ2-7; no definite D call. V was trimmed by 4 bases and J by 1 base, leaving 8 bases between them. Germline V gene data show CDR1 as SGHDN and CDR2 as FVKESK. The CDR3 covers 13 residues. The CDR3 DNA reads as TGTGCCAGCAGCCCCGGAAGATCCTACGAGCAGTACTTC. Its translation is CASSPGRSYEQYF.

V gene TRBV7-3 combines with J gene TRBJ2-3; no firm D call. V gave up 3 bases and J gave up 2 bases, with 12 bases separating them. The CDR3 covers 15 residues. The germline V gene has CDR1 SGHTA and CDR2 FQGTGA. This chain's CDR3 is CASSLSTVSTDTQYF. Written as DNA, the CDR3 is TGTGCCAGCAGCTTGAGTACAGTATCCACAGATACGCAGTATTTT.

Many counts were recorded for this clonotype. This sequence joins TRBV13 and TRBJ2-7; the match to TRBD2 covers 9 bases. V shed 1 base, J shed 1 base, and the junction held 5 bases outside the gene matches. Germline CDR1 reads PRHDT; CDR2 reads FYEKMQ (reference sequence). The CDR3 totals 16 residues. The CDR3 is CASSLVPSGKSYEQYF. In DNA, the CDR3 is TGTGCCAGCAGCTTAGTACCTAGCGGGAAATCCTACGAGCAGTACTTC. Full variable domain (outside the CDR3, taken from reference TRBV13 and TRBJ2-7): AAGVIQSPRHLIKEKRETATLKCYPIPRHDTVYWYQQGPGQDPQFLISFYEKMQSDKGSIPDRFSAQQFSDYHSELNMSSLELGDSALYFCASSLVPSGKSYEQYFGPGTRLTVT.

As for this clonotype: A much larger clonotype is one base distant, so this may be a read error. As DNA, the CDR3 is TGTGCCAGCACCGTAACAGGGTTCGGGGGCACTGAAGCTTTCTTT. This gives the protein CASTVTGFGGTEAFF. The genes are TRBV12-5 and TRBJ1-1, with D maybe TRBD1 (6 bases). CDR3 length: 15 amino acids. Germline V gene data show CDR1 as LGHNT and CDR2 as FRNRAP.

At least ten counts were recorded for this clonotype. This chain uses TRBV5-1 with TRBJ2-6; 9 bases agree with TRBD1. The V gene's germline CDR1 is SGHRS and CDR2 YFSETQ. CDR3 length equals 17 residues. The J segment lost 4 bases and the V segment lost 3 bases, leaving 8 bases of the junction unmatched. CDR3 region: CASSSTGGRGGANVLTF. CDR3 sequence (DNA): TGCGCCAGCAGCTCGACAGGGGGAAGGGGAGGGGCCAACGTCCTGACTTTC.

The CDR3 DNA follows: TGTGCCAGCAGTCTACGACCGCTTAATAGCAATCAGCCCCAGCATTTT. This codes for CASSLRPLNSNQPQHF. This chain links TRBV12-3 or TRBV12-4 with TRBJ1-5; D gene unclear. The length of the CDR3 is 16 residues. V shed 5 bases and J shed 0 bases, with 14 bases lying between them.